The sequence of this T cell receptor (beta chain) was determined in a study of radiotherapy plus CTLA-4 blockade in lung cancer. Findings of the study overall: Blood-borne expansion of tumor-derived TCR clones followed radiotherapy plus ipilimumab. Early clone dynamics of blood T cells, plus interferon-beta, reportedly predicted response best.

Generated by immunoSEQ multiplex PCR, the TCRdb table keeps only in-frame clones and is missing some. The sample carries tens of thousands of clones, more than 70% recorded once. With respect to this clone: What it binds is unknown.

Per germline, CDR1 MNHNS and CDR2 SASEGT. The V and J ends lost 2 bases and 4 bases, in that order; junction bases with no gene match: 5. CDR3 length: 15 residues. The sequencing used peripheral blood, collected from a patient treated with radiotherapy plus ipilimumab. The gene calls are TRBV6-1 and TRBJ2-3, with 8 bases identical to TRBD2. The receptor comes from a human donor with non-small cell lung cancer whose response to radiotherapy plus ipilimumab could not be evaluated. The CDR3 loop is CASSEQAGVADTQYF. DNA for the CDR3: TGTGCCAGCAGTGAACAAGCGGGGGTGGCAGATACGCAGTATTTT.